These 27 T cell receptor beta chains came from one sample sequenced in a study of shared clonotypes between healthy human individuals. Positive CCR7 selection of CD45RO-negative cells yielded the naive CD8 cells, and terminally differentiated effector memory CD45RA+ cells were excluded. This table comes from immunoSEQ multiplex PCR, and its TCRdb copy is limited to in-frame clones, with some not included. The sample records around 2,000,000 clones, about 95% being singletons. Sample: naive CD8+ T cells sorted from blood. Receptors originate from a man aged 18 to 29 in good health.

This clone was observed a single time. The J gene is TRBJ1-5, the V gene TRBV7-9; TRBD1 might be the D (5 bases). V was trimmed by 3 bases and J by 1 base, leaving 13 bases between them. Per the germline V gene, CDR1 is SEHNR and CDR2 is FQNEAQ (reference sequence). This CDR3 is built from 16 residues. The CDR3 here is CASSLSGGTSNQPQHF. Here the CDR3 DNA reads TGTGCCAGCAGCTTGTCCGGTGGGACCAGCAATCAGCCCCAGCATTTT.

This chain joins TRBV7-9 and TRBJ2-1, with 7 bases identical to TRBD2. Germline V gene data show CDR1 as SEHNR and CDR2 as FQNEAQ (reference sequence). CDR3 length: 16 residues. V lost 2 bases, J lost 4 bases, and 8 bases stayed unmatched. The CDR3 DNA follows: TGTGCCAGCAGCTTAAGTGGACTAGGAGGATACAATGAGCAGTTCTTC. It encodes CASSLSGLGGYNEQFF.

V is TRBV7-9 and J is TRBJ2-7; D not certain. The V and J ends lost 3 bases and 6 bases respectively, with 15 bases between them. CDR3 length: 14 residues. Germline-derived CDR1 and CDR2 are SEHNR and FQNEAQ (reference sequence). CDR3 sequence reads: CASSFLDPVVEQYF. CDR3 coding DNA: TGTGCCAGCAGCTTCCTCGACCCTGTGGTCGAGCAGTACTTC.

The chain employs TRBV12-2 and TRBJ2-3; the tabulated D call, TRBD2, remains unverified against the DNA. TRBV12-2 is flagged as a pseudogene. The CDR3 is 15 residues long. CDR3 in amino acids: CASRFPSGDTDTQYF. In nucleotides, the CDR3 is TGTGCAAGTCGCTTCCCTAGCGGGGACACAGATACGCAGTATTTT.

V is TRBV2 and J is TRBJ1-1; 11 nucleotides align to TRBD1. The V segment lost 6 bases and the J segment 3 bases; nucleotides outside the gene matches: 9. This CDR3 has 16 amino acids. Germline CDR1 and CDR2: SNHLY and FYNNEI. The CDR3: CASSRWDRGADTEAFF. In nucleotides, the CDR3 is TGTGCCAGCAGCCGATGGGACAGGGGGGCGGACACTGAAGCTTTCTTT.

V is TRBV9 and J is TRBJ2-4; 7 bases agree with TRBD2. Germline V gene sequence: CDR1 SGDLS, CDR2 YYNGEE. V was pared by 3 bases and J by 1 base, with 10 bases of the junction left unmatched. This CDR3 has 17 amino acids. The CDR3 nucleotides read TGTGCCAGCAGCGGTTCCATTAACGGGGGGGCCAAAAACATTCAGTACTTC. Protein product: CASSGSINGGAKNIQYF.

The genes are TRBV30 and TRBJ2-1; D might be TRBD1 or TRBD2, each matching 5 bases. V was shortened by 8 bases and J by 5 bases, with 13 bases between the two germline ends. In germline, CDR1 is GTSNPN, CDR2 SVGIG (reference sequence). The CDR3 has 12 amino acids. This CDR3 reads CAGPGRHNEQFF. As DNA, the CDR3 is TGTGCCGGACCGGGACGCCACAATGAGCAGTTCTTC. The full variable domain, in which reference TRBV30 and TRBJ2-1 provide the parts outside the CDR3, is SQTIHQWPATLVQPVGSPLSLECTVEGTSNPNLYWYRQAAGRGLQLLFYSVGIGQISSEVPQNLSASRPQDRQFILSSKKLLLSDSGFYLCAGPGRHNEQFFGPGTRLTVL.

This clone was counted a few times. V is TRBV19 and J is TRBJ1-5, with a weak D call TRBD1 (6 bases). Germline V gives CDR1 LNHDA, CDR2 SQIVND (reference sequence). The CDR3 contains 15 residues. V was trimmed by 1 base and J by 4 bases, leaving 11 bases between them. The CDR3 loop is CASSIATGGNQPQHF. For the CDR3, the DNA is TGTGCCAGTAGTATAGCGACAGGAGGAAATCAGCCCCAGCATTTT.

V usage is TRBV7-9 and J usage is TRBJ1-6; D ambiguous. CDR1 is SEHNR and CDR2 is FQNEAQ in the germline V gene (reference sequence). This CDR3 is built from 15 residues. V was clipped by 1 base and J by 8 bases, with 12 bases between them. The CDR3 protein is CASSLVWEIDSPLHF. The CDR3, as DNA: TGTGCCAGCAGCTTAGTTTGGGAAATTGATTCACCCCTCCACTTT.

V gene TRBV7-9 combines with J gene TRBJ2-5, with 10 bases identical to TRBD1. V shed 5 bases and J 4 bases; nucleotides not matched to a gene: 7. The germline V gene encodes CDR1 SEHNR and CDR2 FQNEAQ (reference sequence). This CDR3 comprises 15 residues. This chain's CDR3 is CASSPGQGLAETQYF. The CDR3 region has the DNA TGTGCCAGCAGCCCGGGACAGGGGCTCGCAGAGACCCAGTACTTC.

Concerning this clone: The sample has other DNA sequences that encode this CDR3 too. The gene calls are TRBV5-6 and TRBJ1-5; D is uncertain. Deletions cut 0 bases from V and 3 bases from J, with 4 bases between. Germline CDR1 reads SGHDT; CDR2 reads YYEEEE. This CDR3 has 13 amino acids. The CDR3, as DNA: TGTGCCAGCAGCTTGGGCAACAATCAGCCCCAGCATTTT. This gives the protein CASSLGNNQPQHF.

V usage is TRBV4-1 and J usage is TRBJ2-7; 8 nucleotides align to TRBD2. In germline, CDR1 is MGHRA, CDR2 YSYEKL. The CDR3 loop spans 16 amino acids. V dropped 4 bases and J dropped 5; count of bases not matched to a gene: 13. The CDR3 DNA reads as TGCGCCAGCAGCCTTCTGGGTAGCGGGATGGTGGACGAGCAGTACTTC. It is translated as CASSLLGSGMVDEQYF.

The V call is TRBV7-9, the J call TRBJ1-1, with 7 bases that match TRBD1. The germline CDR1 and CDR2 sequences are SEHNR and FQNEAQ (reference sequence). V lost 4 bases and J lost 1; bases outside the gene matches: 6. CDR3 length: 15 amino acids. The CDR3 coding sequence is TGTGCCAGCAGCTCAGACAGGGTCGAGAACACTGAAGCTTTCTTT. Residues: CASSSDRVENTEAFF.

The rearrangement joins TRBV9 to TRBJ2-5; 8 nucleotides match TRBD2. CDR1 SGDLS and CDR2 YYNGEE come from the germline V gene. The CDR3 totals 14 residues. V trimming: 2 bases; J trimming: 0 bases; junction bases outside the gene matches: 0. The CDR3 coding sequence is TGTGCCAGCAGCGTTAGCGGGGACCAAGAGACCCAGTACTTC. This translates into CASSVSGDQETQYF.

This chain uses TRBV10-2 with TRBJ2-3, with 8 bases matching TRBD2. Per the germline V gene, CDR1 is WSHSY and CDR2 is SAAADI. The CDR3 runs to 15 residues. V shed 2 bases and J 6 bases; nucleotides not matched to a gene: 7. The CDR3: CASSELAGGGDTQYF. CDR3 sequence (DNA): TGCGCCAGCAGTGAGCTAGCGGGTGGGGGGGATACGCAGTATTTT.

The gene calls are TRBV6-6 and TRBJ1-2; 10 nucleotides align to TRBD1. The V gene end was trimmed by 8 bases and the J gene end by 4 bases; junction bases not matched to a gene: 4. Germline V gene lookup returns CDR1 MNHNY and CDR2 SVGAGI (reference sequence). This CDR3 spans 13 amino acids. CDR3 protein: CASSTGGGYGYTF. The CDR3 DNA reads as TGTGCCAGCTCGACAGGGGGCGGCTATGGCTACACCTTC.

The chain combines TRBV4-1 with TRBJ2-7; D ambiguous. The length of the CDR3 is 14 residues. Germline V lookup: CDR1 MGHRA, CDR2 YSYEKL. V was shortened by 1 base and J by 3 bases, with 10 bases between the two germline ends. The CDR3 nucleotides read TGCGCCAGCAGCCAAGCCGACTCAATCTACGAGCAGTACTTC. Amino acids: CASSQADSIYEQYF.

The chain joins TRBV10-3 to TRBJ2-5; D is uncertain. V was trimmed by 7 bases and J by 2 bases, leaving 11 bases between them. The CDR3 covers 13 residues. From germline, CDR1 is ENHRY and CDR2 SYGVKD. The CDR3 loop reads CAITQDGQETQYF. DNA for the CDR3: TGTGCCATCACCCAGGACGGGCAAGAGACCCAGTACTTC.

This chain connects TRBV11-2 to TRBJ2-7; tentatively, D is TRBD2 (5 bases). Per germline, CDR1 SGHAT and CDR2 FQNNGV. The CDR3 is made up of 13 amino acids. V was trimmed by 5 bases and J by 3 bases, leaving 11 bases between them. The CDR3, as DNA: TGTGCCAGCAGCCTGAGAGAGGGCTACGAGCAGTACTTC. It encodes CASSLREGYEQYF.

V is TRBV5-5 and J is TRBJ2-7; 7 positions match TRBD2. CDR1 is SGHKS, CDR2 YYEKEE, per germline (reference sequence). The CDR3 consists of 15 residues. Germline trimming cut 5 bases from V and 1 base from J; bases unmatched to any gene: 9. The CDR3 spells CASSVSRGLSYEQYF. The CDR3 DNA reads TGTGCCAGCAGTGTTTCGCGGGGGTTATCCTACGAGCAGTACTTC.

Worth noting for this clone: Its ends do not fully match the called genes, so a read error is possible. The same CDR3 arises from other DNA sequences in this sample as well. CDR3 residues: CASSLGGGEQYF. CDR3 in DNA: TGTGCCAGCAGTTTAGGGGGCGGCGAGCAGTACTTC. The chain recombines TRBV7-9 with TRBJ2-7; 7 nucleotides agree with TRBD1. CDR1 and CDR2 (germline): SEHNR, FQNEAQ (reference sequence). There are 12 residues in the CDR3.

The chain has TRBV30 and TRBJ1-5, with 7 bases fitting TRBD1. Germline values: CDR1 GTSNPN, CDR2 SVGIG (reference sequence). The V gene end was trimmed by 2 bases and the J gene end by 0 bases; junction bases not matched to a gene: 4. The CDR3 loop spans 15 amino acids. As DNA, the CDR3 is TGTGCCTGGAGTATCGGGACAGCTAGCAATCAGCCCCAGCATTTT. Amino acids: CAWSIGTASNQPQHF.

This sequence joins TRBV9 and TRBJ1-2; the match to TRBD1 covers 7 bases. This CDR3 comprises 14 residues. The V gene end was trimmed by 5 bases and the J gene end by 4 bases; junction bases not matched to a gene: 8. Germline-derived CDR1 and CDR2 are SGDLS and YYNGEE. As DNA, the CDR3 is TGTGCCAGCAGGAGGGGGCAGGGAGTCTATGGCTACACCTTC. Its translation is CASRRGQGVYGYTF.

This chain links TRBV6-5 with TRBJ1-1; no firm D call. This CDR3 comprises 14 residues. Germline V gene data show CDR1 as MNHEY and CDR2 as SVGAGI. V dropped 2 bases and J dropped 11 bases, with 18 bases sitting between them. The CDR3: CASSYNDGPLAAFF. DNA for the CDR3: TGTGCCAGCAGTTACAACGACGGCCCACTGGCTGCTTTCTTT.

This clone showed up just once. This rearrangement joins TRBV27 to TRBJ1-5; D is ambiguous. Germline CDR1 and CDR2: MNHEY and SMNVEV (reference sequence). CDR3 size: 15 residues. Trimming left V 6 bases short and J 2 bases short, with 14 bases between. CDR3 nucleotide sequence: TGTGCCAGCAGCCCCTCCGGTGTGGGCAATCAGCCCCAGCATTTT. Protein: CASSPSGVGNQPQHF.

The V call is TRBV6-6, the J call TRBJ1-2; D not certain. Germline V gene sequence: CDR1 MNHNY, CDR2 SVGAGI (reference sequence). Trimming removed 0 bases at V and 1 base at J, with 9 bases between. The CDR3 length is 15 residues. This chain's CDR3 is CASSYSSADNYGYTF. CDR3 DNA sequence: TGTGCCAGCAGTTACTCGTCAGCTGATAACTATGGCTACACCTTC.

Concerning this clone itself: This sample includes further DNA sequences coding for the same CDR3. CDR3 amino acids: CASSQERTGGYEQYF. As DNA, the CDR3 is TGCGCCAGCAGCCAAGAAAGGACAGGGGGTTACGAGCAGTACTTC. The chain couples TRBV4-1 to TRBJ2-7; 10 nucleotides align to TRBD1. This CDR3 is built from 15 residues. J was trimmed by 4 bases and V by 0 bases; bases with no gene match: 3. CDR1 is MGHRA, CDR2 YSYEKL, per germline.